This entry describes one T cell receptor beta chain. Per the germline V gene, CDR1 is SQVTM and CDR2 is ANQGSEA. The CDR3 covers 14 residues. Trimming left V 5 bases short and J 0 bases short, with 13 bases between. The sample belongs to a study of Graves' ophthalmopathy and Graves' hyperthyroidism. TCR beta CDR3 regions were amplified from RNA transcripts. RT-PCR with HTBI primers came first, then second-round multiplex PCR. In TCRdb, the multiplex PCR reads were re-called with MiXCR into one record per CDR3 protein. The sample has around 43,000 distinct CDR3 sequences, around 50% seen once. What was sequenced was peripheral blood. This chain connects TRBV29-1 to TRBJ1-1; D not resolved. This TCR derives from an adult man with Graves' ophthalmopathy. CDR3 amino acids: CSVLSAGLNTEAFF. CDR3 sequence (DNA): TGCAGCGTTCTGAGTGCCGGATTGAACACTGAAGCTTTCTTT.